This T cell receptor (beta chain) was documented in a study of blood T cells in healthy people across ages. In terms of origin and age, donors were healthy Caucasian individuals from Russia aged roughly 6 to 90. Isolating PBMCs gave at least 6 million of these cells per sample. Samples each yielded at least 6 micrograms of total RNA. This clonotype has more than one count but fewer than ten. The use of a sample-barcoded 5' primer and a J-beta primer mix characterized a second PCR of roughly 6 to 11 cycles. A template-switch adaptor that had 12 random nucleotides put a tag on each cDNA molecule. Each CDR3 protein gets one entry after TCRdb re-called the 5' RACE reads with MiXCR. The sample includes fewer than 2,000,000 distinct CDR3 sequences, approximately 39% of them seen just once. The trim removed 7 bases at V and 8 bases at J, leaving 5 bases unmatched. Germline V gene lookup returns CDR1 SNHLY and CDR2 FYNNEI. This CDR3 comprises 13 residues.

Sequencing was done on a sample of blood. This receptor was identified in a human donor in good health. The chain carries TRBV2 and TRBJ1-4; 9 bases match TRBD1. The CDR3: CASTGQGREKLFF. In DNA form, the CDR3 reads TGTGCCAGCACTGGACAGGGGAGGGAAAAACTGTTTTTT. The full variable domain, with the rest looked up from reference TRBV2 and TRBJ1-4, is EPEVTQTPSHQVTQMGQEVILRCVPISNHLYFYWYRQILGQKVEFLVSFYNNEISEKSEIFDDQFSVERPDGSNFTLKIRSTKLEDSAMYFCASTGQGREKLFFGSGTQLSVL.